Shown below are 2 T cell receptor beta chains from a single sample sequenced in a study of blood T cell repertoires in COVID-19 (dated by TCRdb to 2018 to 2021). Library creation used the immunoSEQ multiplex PCR assay. TCRdb retrieved this table from immuneACCESS and kept in-frame rearrangements only. Not all clones are present; in checked studies, unresolved V genes account for under half, and no reason is known for the remainder. Present in this sample are some 250,000 clones, around 90% of which were seen just once. The ten largest account for 0.7% to 0.85% of the sample. Source material: peripheral blood. The receptors were gathered from a woman between 25 and 40 years old with acute or convalescent COVID-19.

The chain combines TRBV6-4 with TRBJ2-2, with no clear D. The germline CDR1 and CDR2 sequences are MRHNA and SNTAGT. Trimming cost V 0 bases and J 6 bases, with 8 bases left between them. The CDR3 has 14 amino acids. DNA of the CDR3: TGTGCCAGCAGTGACTCGAGAGTTCCCGGGGAGCTGTTTTTT. Its translation: CASSDSRVPGELFF.

V is TRBV7-8 and J is TRBJ1-1, with 11 nucleotides matching TRBD1. V lost 5 bases, J lost 4 bases, and 12 bases stayed unmatched. Germline loops: CDR1 SGHVS, CDR2 FQNEAQ. This CDR3 is built from 17 residues. This chain's CDR3 is CASSRRESGQGGTEAFF. The CDR3 bases are TGTGCCAGCAGCCGAAGAGAATCGGGACAGGGGGGCACTGAAGCTTTCTTT.